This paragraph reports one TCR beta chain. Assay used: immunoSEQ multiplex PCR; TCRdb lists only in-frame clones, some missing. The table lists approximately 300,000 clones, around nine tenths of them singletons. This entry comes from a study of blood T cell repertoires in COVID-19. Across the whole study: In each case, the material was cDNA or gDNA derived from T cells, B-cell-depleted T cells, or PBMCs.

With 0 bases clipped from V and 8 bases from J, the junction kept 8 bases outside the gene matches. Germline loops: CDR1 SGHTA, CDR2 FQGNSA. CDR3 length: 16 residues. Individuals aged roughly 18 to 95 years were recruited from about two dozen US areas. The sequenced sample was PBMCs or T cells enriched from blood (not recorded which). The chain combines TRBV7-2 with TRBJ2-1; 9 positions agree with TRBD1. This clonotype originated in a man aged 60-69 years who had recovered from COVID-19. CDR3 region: CASSLARGTGYYEQFF. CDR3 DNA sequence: TGTGCCAGCAGCTTAGCTAGAGGGACAGGGTATTATGAGCAGTTCTTC.